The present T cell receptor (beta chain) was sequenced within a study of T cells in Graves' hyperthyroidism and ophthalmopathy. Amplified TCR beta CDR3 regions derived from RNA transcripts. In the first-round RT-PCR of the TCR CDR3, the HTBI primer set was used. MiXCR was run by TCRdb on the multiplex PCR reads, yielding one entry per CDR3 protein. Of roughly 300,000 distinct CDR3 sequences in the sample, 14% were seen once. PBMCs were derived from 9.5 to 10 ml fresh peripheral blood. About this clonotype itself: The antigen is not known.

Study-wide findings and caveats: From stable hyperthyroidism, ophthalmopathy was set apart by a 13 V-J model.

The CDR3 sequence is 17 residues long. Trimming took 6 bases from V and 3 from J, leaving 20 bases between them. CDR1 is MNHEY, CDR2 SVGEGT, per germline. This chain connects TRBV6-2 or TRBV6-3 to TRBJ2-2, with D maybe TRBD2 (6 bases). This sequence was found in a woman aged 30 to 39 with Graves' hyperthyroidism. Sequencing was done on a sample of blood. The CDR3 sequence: CASSTRRGPGDTGELFF. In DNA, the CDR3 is TGTGCCAGCAGCACCAGAAGAGGACCGGGGGACACCGGGGAGCTGTTTTTT.